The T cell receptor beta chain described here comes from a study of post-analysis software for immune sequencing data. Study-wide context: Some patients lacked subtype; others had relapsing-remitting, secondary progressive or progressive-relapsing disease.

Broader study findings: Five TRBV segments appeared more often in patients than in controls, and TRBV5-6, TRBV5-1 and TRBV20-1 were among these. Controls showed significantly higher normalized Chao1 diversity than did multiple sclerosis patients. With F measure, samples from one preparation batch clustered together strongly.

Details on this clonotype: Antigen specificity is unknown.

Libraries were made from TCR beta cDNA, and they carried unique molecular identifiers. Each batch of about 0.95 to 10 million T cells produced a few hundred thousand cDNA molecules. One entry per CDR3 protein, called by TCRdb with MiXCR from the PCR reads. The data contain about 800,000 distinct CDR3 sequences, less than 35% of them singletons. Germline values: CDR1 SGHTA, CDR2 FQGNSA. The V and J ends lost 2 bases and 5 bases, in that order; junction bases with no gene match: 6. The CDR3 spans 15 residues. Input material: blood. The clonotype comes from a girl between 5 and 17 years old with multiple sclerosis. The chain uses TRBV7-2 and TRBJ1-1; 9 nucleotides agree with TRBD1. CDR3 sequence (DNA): TGTGCCAGCAGCTTACTAGGGACAGGGCGGACTGAAGCTTTCTTT. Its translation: CASSLLGTGRTEAFF. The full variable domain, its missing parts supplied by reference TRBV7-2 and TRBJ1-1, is GAGVSQSPSNKVTEKGKDVELRCDPISGHTALYWYRQSLGQGLEFLIYFQGNSAPDKSGLPSDRFSAERTGGSVSTLTIQRTQQEDSAVYLCASSLLGTGRTEAFFGQGTRLTVV.